These 2 T cell receptor beta chains originate from one sample sequenced in a study of blood T cell repertoires in COVID-19. Clones were sequenced by immunoSEQ multiplex PCR, and TCRdb holds only the in-frame ones, with some missing. There are about 170,000 clones in the sample; about 86% occur only once, and 7% to 8% lies in the top ten. The material sequenced was peripheral blood. The receptors derive from a woman of 80 years or more in a cohort sampled during active or convalescent COVID-19.

This sequence joins TRBV11-3 and TRBJ2-1; 8 nucleotides match TRBD1. Germline lookup yields CDR1 SGHNT and CDR2 YENEEA. The CDR3 has 15 amino acids. The V gene end was trimmed by 4 bases and the J gene end by 4 bases; junction bases not matched to a gene: 6. The CDR3 sequence is CASSSSGGTYNEQFF. As DNA, the CDR3 is TGTGCCAGCAGCTCCTCAGGGGGCACGTACAATGAGCAGTTCTTC.

The gene calls are TRBV7-2 and TRBJ1-3, with D possibly TRBD1 on 6 matching bases. The V end lost 5 bases, the J end lost 1 base, and 15 bases lay between the germline ends. CDR1 is SGHTA, CDR2 FQGNSA, per germline. The CDR3 has 16 amino acids. The CDR3 is CASSLRGPRSGNTIYF. CDR3 sequence (DNA): TGTGCCAGCAGCCTCAGGGGCCCGAGGTCTGGAAACACCATATATTTT.